This entry is about one T cell receptor beta chain. The antigen remains undetermined. This sample was taken from a study of T cell clonotyping in hematopoietic cell transplantation. Broader study findings: No sorting was done, leaving CD4 and CD8 contributions mixed.

The repertoire was sequenced with immunoSEQ multiplex PCR; TCRdb's copy has only in-frame clones and lacks some. The repertoire consists of 6,000 to 7,000 clones, with 77% occurring once and the leading ten covering 33%. There are 15 residues in the CDR3. V lost 5 bases and J lost 1, with 12 bases in between. CDR1 is SGHTA, CDR2 FQGNSA, per germline. Recipient blood drawn about 28 days pretransplant and days 30, 100, 180 after. This sequence originates from a female patient younger than 45 who had an allogeneic stem cell transplant, so the T cells may come from the graft donor. Some clones in this sample may be carry-over from other donors' samples. The rearrangement joins TRBV7-2 to TRBJ1-5, with D tentatively TRBD1 (5 bases). Specimen: PBMCs, collected 100 days after allogeneic stem cell transplant. The CDR3 nucleotides are TGTGCCAGCAGCGTTCAGGGAGGGAGCAATCAGCCCCAGCATTTT. Its translation: CASSVQGGSNQPQHF.